These 8 T cell receptor beta chains were all obtained from the same sample, sequenced in a study of cytomegalovirus exposure and HLA in healthy donors. This PCR relied on a set of 60 Vbeta primers and 13 Jbeta primers. Profiled with immunoSEQ multiplex PCR; TCRdb holds only in-frame clones, not every one. The repertoire includes 100,000 to 150,000 clones, around four fifths of them detected once, and roughly 1.3% sits in the top ten. The specimen was PBMCs. Every receptor here comes from a woman aged 40 to 50 in good health and CMV-seronegative.

This clone occurred a few times. The chain couples TRBV5-1 to TRBJ2-3, with a weak D call TRBD1 (6 bases). The CDR3 totals 15 residues. Trimming cost V 0 bases and J 1 base, with 9 bases left between them. Germline values: CDR1 SGHRS, CDR2 YFSETQ. CDR3 DNA: TGCGCCAGCAGCTTGGCCCCAGGGGGCACAGATACGCAGTATTTT. It encodes CASSLAPGGTDTQYF.

The table lists this clone with a few counts. This chain uses TRBV7-9 with TRBJ1-3, with 10 bases fitting TRBD1. Trimming cost V 4 bases and J 8 bases; bases outside gene matches: 5. Looked up from germline, CDR1 is SEHNR and CDR2 is FQNEAQ (reference sequence). The CDR3 covers 14 residues. The CDR3 region is CASSSGTGEDTIYF. In DNA, the CDR3 is TGTGCCAGCAGCTCGGGGACAGGGGAGGACACCATATATTTT. Together with reference TRBV7-9 and TRBJ1-3, the CDR3 gives the full variable domain: DTGVSQNPRHKITKRGQNVTFRCDPISEHNRLYWYRQTLGQGPEFLTYFQNEAQLEKSRLLSDRFSAERPKGSFSTLEIQRTEQGDSAMYLCASSSGTGEDTIYFGEGSWLTVV.

The chain uses TRBV5-1 and TRBJ1-3, with TRBD1 as a possible D gene (5 bases). Germline V gene data show CDR1 as SGHRS and CDR2 as YFSETQ. This CDR3 has 15 residues. Trimming cost V 4 bases and J 0 bases, with 11 bases left between them. For the CDR3, the DNA is TGCGCCAGCAGCCCGGGGGGTTACTCTGGAAACACCATATATTTT. Translation gives CASSPGGYSGNTIYF. The full variable domain, completed using reference TRBV5-1 and TRBJ1-3, is KAGVTQTPRYLIKTRGQQVTLSCSPISGHRSVSWYQQTPGQGLQFLFEYFSETQRNKGNFPGRFSGRQFSNSRSEMNVSTLELGDSALYLCASSPGGYSGNTIYFGEGSWLTVV.

The chain carries TRBV15 and TRBJ2-2; TRBD2 agrees at 7 bases. V shed 0 bases, J shed 5 bases, and the junction held 9 bases outside the gene matches. Per the germline V gene, CDR1 is LNHNV and CDR2 is YYDKDF (reference sequence). CDR3 length equals 17 residues. The CDR3 nucleotides read TGTGCCACCAGCAGAGATCGGGCTAGCGGATTTACCGGGGAGCTGTTTTTT. It yields the protein CATSRDRASGFTGELFF. The entire variable domain, with the rest obtained from reference TRBV15 and TRBJ2-2, is as follows: DAMVIQNPRYQVTQFGKPVTLSCSQTLNHNVMYWYQQKSSQAPKLLFHYYDKDFNNEADTPDNFQSRRPNTSFCFLDIRSPGLGDTAMYLCATSRDRASGFTGELFFGEGSRLTVL.

Notes on this clone: A much larger clone is a single base away; this may be a read error. The J gene is TRBJ1-1, the V gene TRBV5-1, with a weak D call TRBD1 (6 bases). CDR1 SGHRS and CDR2 YFSETQ come from the germline V gene. The CDR3 is 14 amino acids. With 3 bases removed from V and 1 base from J, the gap between germline ends came to 10 bases. The CDR3 spells CASSWDTRNTEAFF. CDR3 in DNA: TGCGCCAGCAGCTGGGACACACGGAACACTGAAGCTTTCTTT.

This clone was counted once. V is TRBV19 and J is TRBJ1-5; D remains unclear. The CDR3 runs 15 residues. V dropped 4 bases and J dropped 3 bases, with 13 bases sitting between them. CDR1 LNHDA and CDR2 SQIVND come from the germline V gene (reference sequence). Written as DNA, the CDR3 is TGTGCCAGTAGTAGCGCGGGAGGCCCCAATCAGCCCCAGCATTTT. Translation gives CASSSAGGPNQPQHF.

The chain joins TRBV28 to TRBJ1-1; no clear D. Trimming stripped 6 bases from V and 4 bases from J, with 12 bases between. From germline, CDR1 is MDHEN and CDR2 SYDVKM. CDR3 length equals 13 residues. CDR3 region: CASRVLSITEAFF. CDR3 bases: TGTGCCAGCAGGGTGCTTAGCATCACTGAAGCTTTCTTT.

The J gene is TRBJ2-7, the V gene TRBV7-3, with D unclear. V lost 1 base, J lost 3 bases, and 7 bases lay in between. The CDR3 has 13 residues. Germline values: CDR1 SGHTA, CDR2 FQGTGA. CDR3 coding DNA: TGTGCCAGCAGCTTAAATCCGAGCTACGAGCAGTACTTC. It translates to CASSLNPSYEQYF.